Below, 8 T cell receptor beta chains from the same sample are listed, as sequenced in a study of OX40 agonist ivuxolimab in advanced cancers. The assay was immunoSEQ multiplex PCR, and TCRdb's table has in-frame clones only and misses some. This table holds tens of thousands of clones, approximately 89% found once. The starting material was CD4+ or CD8+ T cells sorted from blood, obtained in a trial of the OX40 agonist ivuxolimab. The receptor source for this set is an adult with an advanced solid tumor such as melanoma, head and neck, liver or kidney cancer.

The count of this clone is one. The chain uses TRBV14 and TRBJ1-2, with 9 bases fitting TRBD1. V was pared by 0 bases and J by 8 bases, with 7 bases of the junction left unmatched. CDR1 and CDR2 (germline): SGHDN, FVKESK. The CDR3 is 15 amino acids. CDR3 protein: CASSQEQGAVGGYTF. The CDR3 DNA sequence: TGTGCCAGCAGCCAAGAACAGGGGGCGGTAGGAGGCTACACCTTC.

This rearrangement joins TRBV6-1 to TRBJ2-7; no clear D. Germline V lookup: CDR1 MNHNS, CDR2 SASEGT. The length of the CDR3 is 11 residues. V lost 4 bases to trimming and J lost 3 bases, with 4 bases between them. The CDR3 DNA reads TGTGCCAGCAGTGGGGGCTACGAGCAGTACTTC. Its translation is CASSGGYEQYF.

The V and J genes are TRBV6-6 and TRBJ1-1; D possibly corresponds to TRBD1 (5 bases). Trimming removed 2 bases at V and 1 base at J, with 5 bases between. This CDR3 spans 13 amino acids. The germline V gene has CDR1 MNHNY and CDR2 SVGAGI (reference sequence). CDR3 region: CASSYGQNTEAFF. CDR3 bases: TGTGCCAGCAGTTACGGACAGAACACTGAAGCTTTCTTT.

This rearrangement joins TRBV27 to TRBJ2-7; perhaps D is TRBD1 or TRBD2 (5 bases each). V lost 5 bases and J 4 bases, leaving 27 bases between the germline ends. CDR3 length: 18 amino acids. Germline V gene data show CDR1 as MNHEY and CDR2 as SMNVEV (reference sequence). CDR3: CASSPYSGPQSIGYEQYF. The CDR3 coding sequence is TGTGCCAGCAGTCCATACTCGGGACCCCAATCGATAGGTTACGAGCAGTACTTC.

The chain has TRBV11-2 and TRBJ2-5, with a possible D match to TRBD1 (5 bases). CDR3 size: 15 residues. V was trimmed by 2 bases and J by 0 bases, leaving 10 bases between them. Germline-derived CDR1 and CDR2 are SGHAT and FQNNGV. The CDR3 spells CASSLQGFYQETQYF. CDR3 nucleotide sequence: TGTGCCAGCAGCTTACAGGGATTTTACCAAGAGACCCAGTACTTC.

This clone was recorded a few times. This chain joins TRBV6-5 and TRBJ1-6, with 11 positions matching TRBD1. Germline CDR1 is MNHEY and CDR2 is SVGAGI. This CDR3 comprises 15 residues. Germline trimming cut 4 bases from V and 9 bases from J; bases unmatched to any gene: 5. In DNA, the CDR3 is TGTGCCAGCAGTTCCCGGACAGGGGGCGGTTCACCCCTCCACTTT. Protein product: CASSSRTGGGSPLHF.

The sample holds one count of this clone. The chain combines TRBV30 with TRBJ1-1, with D hard to call. The V end was cut by 1 base, the J end by 7 bases, with 16 bases between. The germline gives CDR1 GTSNPN, CDR2 SVGIG (reference sequence). CDR3 size: 14 residues. The CDR3 DNA reads TGTGCCTGGAGTGATAAAGCGGGATATAGTGAAGCTTTCTTT. Its protein product is CAWSDKAGYSEAFF.

This rearrangement joins TRBV4-3 to TRBJ2-3; D is possibly TRBD1 or TRBD2 (6 bases each). The germline V and J ends were trimmed by 1 base and 0 bases, with 8 bases remaining between them. Germline lookup yields CDR1 LGHNA and CDR2 YSLEER. CDR3 length: 15 residues. DNA of the CDR3: TGCGCCAGCAGCCAAGCGGGGGCGAGCACAGATACGCAGTATTTT. Protein: CASSQAGASTDTQYF.